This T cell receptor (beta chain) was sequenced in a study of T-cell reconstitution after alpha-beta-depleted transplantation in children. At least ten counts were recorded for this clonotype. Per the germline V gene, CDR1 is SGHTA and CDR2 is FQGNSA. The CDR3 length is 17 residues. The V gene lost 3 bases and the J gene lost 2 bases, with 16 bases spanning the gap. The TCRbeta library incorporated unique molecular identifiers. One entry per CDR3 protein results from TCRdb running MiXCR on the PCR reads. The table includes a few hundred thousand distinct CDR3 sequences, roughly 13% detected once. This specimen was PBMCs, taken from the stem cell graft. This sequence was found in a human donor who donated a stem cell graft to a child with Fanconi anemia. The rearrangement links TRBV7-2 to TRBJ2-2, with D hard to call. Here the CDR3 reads CASSFGFRSANTGELFF. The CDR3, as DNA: TGTGCCAGCAGCTTTGGTTTTCGGTCAGCTAACACCGGGGAGCTGTTTTTT.